This TCR beta chain originates from a study of cytomegalovirus exposure and HLA in healthy donors. About the research overall: Early on, a data release was issued that held approximately 92 million unique TCRs from HLA-typed donors. Study results and limitations: Per a prior analysis, the majority of TCR beta V segments were productive roughly 90% or roughly 30% of the time.

Note on this clone: Its matching antigen is unknown.

Trimming took 1 base from V and 2 from J, leaving 14 bases between them. The CDR3 is made up of 16 amino acids. The V gene's germline CDR1 is SGHRS and CDR2 YFSETQ. With 60 Vbeta and 13 Jbeta primers, the PCR was carried out. Here immunoSEQ multiplex PCR was the method, and the copy in TCRdb shows in-frame clones only, minus some. The top ten hold around 4% of the sample, which has about 130,000 clones, under 80% seen once. The origin of this receptor is a man younger than 30 in good health and CMV-seropositive. Specimen: PBMCs. This chain links TRBV5-1 with TRBJ2-3, with TRBD1 as a possible D gene (5 bases). CDR3 sequence reads: CASSLLGLAPTDTQYF. CDR3 sequence (DNA): TGCGCCAGCAGCTTGTTGGGGCTTGCCCCCACAGATACGCAGTATTTT.